Shown below are 8 T cell receptor beta chains from a single sample sequenced in a study of CD8+ T cells in alopecia areata. Sequencing used cDNA as its template, made by extracting RNA and reverse transcribing it. Using immunoSEQ multiplex PCR, the repertoire was profiled, and TCRdb retains in-frame clones only, with some absent. The sample has over 100,000 clones, none seen only once. Sequencing input: lesional skin. All receptors derive from a C3H/HeJ mouse with alopecia areata. Mice of this strain are of MHC haplotype H2-k.

Worth noting for this clone: Mouse names are used for the genes. The CDR3 end lies 4 residues beyond the end of the read and is filled in from the germline J gene. V gene TRBV13-2 combines with J gene TRBJ2-7; a weak D match, TRBD2 (5 bases). V was trimmed by 2 bases and J by 0 bases, leaving 12 bases between them. This CDR3 is 15 amino acids long. CDR1 NNHNN and CDR2 SYGAGS come from the germline V gene (reference sequence). The covered CDR3 bases are TGTGCCAGCGGTGAGCGGGCTGGGAGCTCCTAT. Translating gives CASGERAGSSY. The whole CDR3 reads CASGERAGSSYEQYF.

This clone appeared a few times. Mouse gene names apply. The CDR3 end lies 4 residues beyond the end of the read and is filled in from the germline J gene. The genes are TRBV13-3 and TRBJ2-4; D is unresolved. The CDR3 extends over 13 amino acids. CDR1 is NNHDY, CDR2 SYVADS, per germline. V was trimmed by 2 bases and J by 3 bases, leaving 7 bases between them. The CDR3 here is CASSEPRQNTLYF. CDR3 DNA (partial): TGTGCCAGCAGTGAGCCCAGGCAAAAC. Combining the CDR3 with reference TRBV13-3 and TRBJ2-4 gives the whole variable domain EAAVTQSPRSKVAVTGGKVTLSCHQTNNHDYMYWYRQDTGHGLRLIHYSYVADSTEKGDIPDGYKASRPSQENFSLILELASLSQTAVYFCASSEPRQNTLYFGAGTRLSVL.

This clone was counted a few times. Genes and germline are mouse. The chain's CDR3 is CTCRLGGNSQNTLYF. The sequenced CDR3 bases are TGCACCTGCAGGCTGGGGGGCAATAGTCAAAAC. The rearrangement joins TRBV1 to TRBJ2-4; 8 bases are a match to TRBD2. The read ends 4 residues early relative to the CDR3; the germline J gene fills the gap. The V gene's germline CDR1 is NSQYPW and CDR2 LRSPGD (reference sequence). This CDR3 spans 15 amino acids. J lost 0 bases, V lost 6 bases, and 5 bases had no gene match.

This clone was observed a few times. All gene names here are mouse names. The read finishes 4 residues shy of the CDR3 end, and the germline J gene is used to complete it. The V gene is TRBV1, the J gene TRBJ2-5; the match to TRBD1 covers 11 bases. Germline V gene lookup returns CDR1 NSQYPW and CDR2 LRSPGD (reference sequence). CDR3 length equals 16 residues. The chain's CDR3 is CTCSAGTGGAWDTQYF. CDR3 DNA, as far as it was read: TGCACCTGCAGTGCAGGGACAGGGGGCGCGTGGGAC.

In its sample, this clone was seen a few times. The database protein in TCRdb disagrees with the DNA translation at residue 14; the sequence shown here was translated from the DNA. Mouse names are used for the genes. The CDR3 goes on 3 residues after the read ends, and that part is filled in from the germline J gene. V is TRBV13-3 and J is TRBJ1-3; 11 bases line up with TRBD1. Germline CDR1 NNHDY, CDR2 SYVADS. This CDR3 is built from 17 residues. Trimming removed 4 bases from V and 3 bases from J; junction bases left unmatched: 9. The sequenced part of the CDR3 DNA is TGTGCCAGCAGTCTCCTCCGGGACAGGGGGTTTGGAAATACG. Protein product: CASSLLRDRGFGNT. The entire CDR3 protein reads CASSLLRDRGFGNTLYF.

Worth noting for this clone: Mouse gene names apply. The CDR3 extends 4 residues past the end of the read, so its final part is completed from the germline J gene. The V and J genes are TRBV13-1 and TRBJ2-7, with D tentatively TRBD1 (5 bases). Germline-derived CDR1 and CDR2 are NSHNY and SYGAGN. CDR3 length: 14 residues. The CDR3 sequence is CASSDAGQNYEQYF. The covered CDR3 bases are TGTGCCAGCAGTGATGCAGGACAAAATTAT.

This clone was counted a few times. Mouse gene names apply. The read terminates 4 residues ahead of where the CDR3 ends, so the germline J gene completes it. The rearrangement uses TRBV13-3 and TRBJ2-5, with 10 positions matching TRBD1. CDR1 is NNHDY and CDR2 is SYVADS in the germline V gene. CDR3 length equals 16 residues. The CDR3 protein is CASSDGRDRGKDTQYF. CDR3 DNA (partial): TGTGCCAGCAGTGATGGCCGGGACAGGGGAAAAGAC.

This clone was recorded a few times. Genes and germline come from the mouse. The sequence runs out 4 residues before the end of the CDR3; the remainder is reconstructed from the germline J gene. V gene TRBV13-3 combines with J gene TRBJ1-1; a possible D gene is TRBD1 (5 bases). Germline CDR1 and CDR2: NNHDY and SYVADS. The CDR3 has 12 residues. The CDR3 DNA, read in part, is TGTGCCAGCAGTGTAAGGACAACA. It is translated as CASSVRTT. The CDR3 in full is CASSVRTTEVFF.